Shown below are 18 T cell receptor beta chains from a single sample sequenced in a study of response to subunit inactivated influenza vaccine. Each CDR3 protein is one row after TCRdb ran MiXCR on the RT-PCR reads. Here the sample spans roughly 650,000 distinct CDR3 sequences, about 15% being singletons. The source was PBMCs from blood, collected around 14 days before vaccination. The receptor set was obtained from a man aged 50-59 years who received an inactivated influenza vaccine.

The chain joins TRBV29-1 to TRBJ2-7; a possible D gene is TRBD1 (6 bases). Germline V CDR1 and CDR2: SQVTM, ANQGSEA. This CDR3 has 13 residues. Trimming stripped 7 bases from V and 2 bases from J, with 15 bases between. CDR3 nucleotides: TGCAGCGCGTCATGGCAGGGGACCTACGAGCAGTACTTC. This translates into CSASWQGTYEQYF.

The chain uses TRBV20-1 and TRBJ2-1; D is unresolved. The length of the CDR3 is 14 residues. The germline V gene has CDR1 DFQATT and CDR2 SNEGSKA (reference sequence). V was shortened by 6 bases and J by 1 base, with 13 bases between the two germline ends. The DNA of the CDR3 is TGCAGTGCACTTAAACCGAGGTCCTACAATGAGCAGTTCTTC. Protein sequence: CSALKPRSYNEQFF.

The CDR3 DNA is TGTGCCATCAGTGGGACAGGGGGGAACTATGGCTACACCTTC. Amino acid sequence: CAISGTGGNYGYTF. The chain joins TRBV10-3 to TRBJ1-2; the match to TRBD1 covers 10 bases. Unmatched junction bases numbered 1, after V lost 4 bases and J lost 2 bases. Germline-derived CDR1 and CDR2 are ENHRY and SYGVKD. There are 14 residues in the CDR3.

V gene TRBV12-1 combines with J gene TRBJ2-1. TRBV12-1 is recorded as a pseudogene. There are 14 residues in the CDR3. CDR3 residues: CASSLLHLYNEQFF. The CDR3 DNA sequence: TGTGCCAGCAGCTTACTCCACCTCTACAATGAGCAGTTCTTC.

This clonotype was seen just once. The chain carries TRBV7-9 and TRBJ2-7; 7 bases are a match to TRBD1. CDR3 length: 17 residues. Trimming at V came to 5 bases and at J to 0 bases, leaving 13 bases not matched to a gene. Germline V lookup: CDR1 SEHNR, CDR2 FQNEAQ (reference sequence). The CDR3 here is CASSRSTGTASSYEQYF. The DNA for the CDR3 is TGTGCCAGCAGCCGTTCAACCGGGACAGCGAGCTCCTACGAGCAGTACTTC.

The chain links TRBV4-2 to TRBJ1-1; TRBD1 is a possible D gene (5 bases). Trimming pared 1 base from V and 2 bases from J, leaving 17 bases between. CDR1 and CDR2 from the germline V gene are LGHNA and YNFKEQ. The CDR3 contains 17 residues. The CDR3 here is CASSQVFPPRVNTEAFF. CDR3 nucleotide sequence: TGTGCCAGCAGCCAAGTTTTCCCCCCCAGGGTTAACACTGAAGCTTTCTTT.

The CDR3 sequence: CASSIGVAAYEQYF. The CDR3 nucleotides read TGTGCCAGCAGCATAGGGGTGGCGGCATACGAGCAGTACTTC. This chain joins TRBV7-2 and TRBJ2-7, with D possibly being TRBD1 (5 bases). The CDR3 is 14 amino acids. The germline V and J ends were trimmed by 5 bases and 4 bases, with 15 bases remaining between them. Germline CDR1 SGHTA, CDR2 FQGNSA.

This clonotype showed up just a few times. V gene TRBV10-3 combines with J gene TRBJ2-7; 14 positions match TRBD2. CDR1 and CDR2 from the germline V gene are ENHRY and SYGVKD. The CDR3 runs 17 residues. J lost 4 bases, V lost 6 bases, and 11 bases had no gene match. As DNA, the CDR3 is TGTGCCATCAGAAGACCCGGGGGACTAGCGGGAGCTTACGAGCAGTACTTC. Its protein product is CAIRRPGGLAGAYEQYF.

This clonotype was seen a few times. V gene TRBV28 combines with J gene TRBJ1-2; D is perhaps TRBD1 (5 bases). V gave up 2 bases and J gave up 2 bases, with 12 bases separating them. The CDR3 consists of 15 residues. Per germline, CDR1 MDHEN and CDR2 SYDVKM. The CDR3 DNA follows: TGTGCCAGCAGTTTAGGGTTTCGGGGGAACTATGGCTACACCTTC. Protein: CASSLGFRGNYGYTF.

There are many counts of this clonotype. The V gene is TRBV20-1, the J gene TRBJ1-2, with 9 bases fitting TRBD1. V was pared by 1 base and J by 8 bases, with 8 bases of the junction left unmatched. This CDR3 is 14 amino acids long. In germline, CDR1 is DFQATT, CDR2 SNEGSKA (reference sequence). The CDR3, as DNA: TGCAGTGCTAGAGTGAGGGACAGGGTCCGAGGCTACACCTTC. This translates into CSARVRDRVRGYTF.

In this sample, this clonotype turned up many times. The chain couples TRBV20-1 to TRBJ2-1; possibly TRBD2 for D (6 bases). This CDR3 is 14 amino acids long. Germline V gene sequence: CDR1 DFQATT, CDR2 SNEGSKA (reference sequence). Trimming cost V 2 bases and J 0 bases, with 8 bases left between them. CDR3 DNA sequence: TGCAGTGCTAGATTCGGGAGCTCCTACAATGAGCAGTTCTTC. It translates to CSARFGSSYNEQFF.

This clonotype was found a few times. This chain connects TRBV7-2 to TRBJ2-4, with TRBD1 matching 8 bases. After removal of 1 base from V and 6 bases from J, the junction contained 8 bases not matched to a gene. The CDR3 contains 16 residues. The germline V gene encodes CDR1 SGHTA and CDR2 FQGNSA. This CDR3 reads CASSLVVGQGANIQYF. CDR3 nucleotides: TGTGCCAGCAGCTTAGTCGTCGGGCAGGGGGCAAACATTCAGTACTTC.

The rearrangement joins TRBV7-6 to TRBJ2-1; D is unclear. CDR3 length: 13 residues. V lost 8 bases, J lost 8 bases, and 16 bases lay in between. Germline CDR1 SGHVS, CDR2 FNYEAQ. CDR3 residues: CASGPHYRDEQFF. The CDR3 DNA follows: TGTGCCAGCGGCCCCCATTACCGCGATGAGCAGTTCTTC.

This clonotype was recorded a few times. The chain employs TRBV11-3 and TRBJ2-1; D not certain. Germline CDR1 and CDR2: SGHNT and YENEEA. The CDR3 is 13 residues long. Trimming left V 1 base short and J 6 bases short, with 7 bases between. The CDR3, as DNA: TGTGCCAGCAGCTTAGGGACGTTCAATGAGCAGTTCTTC. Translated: CASSLGTFNEQFF. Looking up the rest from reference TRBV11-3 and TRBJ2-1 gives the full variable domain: EAGVVQSPRYKIIEKKQPVAFWCNPISGHNTLYWYLQNLGQGPELLIRYENEEAVDDSQLPKDRFSAERLKGVDSTLKIQPAELGDSAVYLCASSLGTFNEQFFGPGTRLTVL.

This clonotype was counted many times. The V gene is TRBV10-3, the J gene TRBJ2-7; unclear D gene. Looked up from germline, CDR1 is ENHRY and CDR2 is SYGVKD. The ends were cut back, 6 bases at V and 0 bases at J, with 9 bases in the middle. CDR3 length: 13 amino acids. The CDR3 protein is CAISGHLSYEQYF. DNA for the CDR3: TGTGCCATCAGCGGGCACCTCTCCTACGAGCAGTACTTC.

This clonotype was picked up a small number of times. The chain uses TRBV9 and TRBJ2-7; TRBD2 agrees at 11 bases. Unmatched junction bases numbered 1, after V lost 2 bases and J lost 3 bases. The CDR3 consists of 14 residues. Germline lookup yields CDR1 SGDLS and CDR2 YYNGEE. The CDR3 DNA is TGTGCCAGCAGCGTTAGCGGGAGGGACTACGAGCAGTACTTC. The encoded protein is CASSVSGRDYEQYF.

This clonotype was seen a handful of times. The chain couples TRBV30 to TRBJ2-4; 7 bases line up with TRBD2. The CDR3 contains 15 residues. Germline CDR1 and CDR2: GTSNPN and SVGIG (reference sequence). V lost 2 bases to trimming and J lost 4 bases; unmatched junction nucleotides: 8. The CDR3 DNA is TGTGCCTGGAGTACCTCCGGGACTAATAAAAACATTCAGTACTTC. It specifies CAWSTSGTNKNIQYF.

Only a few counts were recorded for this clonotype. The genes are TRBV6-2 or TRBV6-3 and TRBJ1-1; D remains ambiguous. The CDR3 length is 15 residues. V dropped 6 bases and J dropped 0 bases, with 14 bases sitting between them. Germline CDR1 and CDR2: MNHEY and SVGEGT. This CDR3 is CASSPLSDLNTEAFF. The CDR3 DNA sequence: TGTGCCAGCAGCCCCCTATCGGATTTGAACACTGAAGCTTTCTTT.